The text below deals with one T cell receptor (beta chain). Its cognate antigen is unknown. Looked up from germline, CDR1 is SGHDN and CDR2 is FVKESK. CDR3 length equals 16 residues. The V end lost 0 bases, the J end lost 4 bases, and 13 bases lay between the germline ends. Generated by immunoSEQ multiplex PCR, the TCRdb table keeps only in-frame clones and is missing some. The table records roughly 150,000 clones, 80% to 90% of them present only once. The sample is drawn from a study of Ad26.COV2.S vaccination and SARS-CoV-2 variants. Overall study findings and caveats: TCR breadth and depth estimates may have understated total T cell responses. Comparable non-spike TCR breadth was observed in vaccine and placebo recipients. Placebo recipients showed lower spike-specific TCR breadth than vaccinees.

The chain combines TRBV14 with TRBJ2-1; tentative D call: TRBD2 (6 bases). The TCR was taken from a human donor who had recovered from COVID-19. The material sequenced was peripheral blood, taken after recovery from COVID-19. CDR3 coding DNA: TGTGCCAGCAGCCAAGATGTCCCAGGAGGGTACAATGAGCAGTTCTTC. This translates into CASSQDVPGGYNEQFF. The full variable domain, completed using reference TRBV14 and TRBJ2-1, is EAGVTQFPSHSVIEKGQTVTLRCDPISGHDNLYWYRRVMGKEIKFLLHFVKESKQDESGMPNNRFLAERTGGTYSTLKVQPAELEDSGVYFCASSQDVPGGYNEQFFGPGTRLTVL.